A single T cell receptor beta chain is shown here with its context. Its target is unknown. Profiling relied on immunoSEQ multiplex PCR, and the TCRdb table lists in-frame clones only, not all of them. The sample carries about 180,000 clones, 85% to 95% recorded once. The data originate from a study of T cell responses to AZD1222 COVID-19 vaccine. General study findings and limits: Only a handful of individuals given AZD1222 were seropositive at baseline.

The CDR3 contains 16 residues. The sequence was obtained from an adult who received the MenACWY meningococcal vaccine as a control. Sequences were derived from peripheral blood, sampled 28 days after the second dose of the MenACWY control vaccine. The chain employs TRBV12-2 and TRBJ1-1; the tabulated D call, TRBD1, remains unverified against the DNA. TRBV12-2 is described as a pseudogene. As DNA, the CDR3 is TGTGCAAGTCGCTTTGCTCGTCCAGGGCCGAACACTGAAGCTTTCTTT. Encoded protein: CASRFARPGPNTEAFF.